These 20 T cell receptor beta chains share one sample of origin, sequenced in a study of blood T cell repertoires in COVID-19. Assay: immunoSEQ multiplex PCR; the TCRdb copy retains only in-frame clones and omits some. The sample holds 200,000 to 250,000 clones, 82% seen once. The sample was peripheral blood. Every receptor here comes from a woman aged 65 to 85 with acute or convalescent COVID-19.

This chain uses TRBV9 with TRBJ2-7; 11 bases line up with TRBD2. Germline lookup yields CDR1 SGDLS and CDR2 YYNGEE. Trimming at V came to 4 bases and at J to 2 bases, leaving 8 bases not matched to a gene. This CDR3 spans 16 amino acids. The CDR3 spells CASSSGTSGVTYEQYF. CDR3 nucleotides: TGTGCCAGCAGCTCCGGGACTAGCGGAGTTACCTACGAGCAGTACTTC.

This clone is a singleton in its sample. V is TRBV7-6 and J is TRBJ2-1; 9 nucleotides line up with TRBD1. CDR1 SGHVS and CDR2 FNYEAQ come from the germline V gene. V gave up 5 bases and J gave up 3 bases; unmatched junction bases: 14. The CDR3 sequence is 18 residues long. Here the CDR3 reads CASSRPDPGQGGYNEQFF. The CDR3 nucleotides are TGTGCCAGCAGCCGACCCGATCCGGGACAGGGTGGCTACAATGAGCAGTTCTTC.

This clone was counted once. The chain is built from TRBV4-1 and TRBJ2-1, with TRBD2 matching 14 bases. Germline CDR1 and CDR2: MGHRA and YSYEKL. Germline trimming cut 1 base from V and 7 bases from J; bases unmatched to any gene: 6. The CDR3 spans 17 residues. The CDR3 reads CASSQGLTSGGGNEQFF. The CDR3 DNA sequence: TGCGCCAGCAGCCAAGGATTGACTAGCGGGGGGGGAAATGAGCAGTTCTTC.

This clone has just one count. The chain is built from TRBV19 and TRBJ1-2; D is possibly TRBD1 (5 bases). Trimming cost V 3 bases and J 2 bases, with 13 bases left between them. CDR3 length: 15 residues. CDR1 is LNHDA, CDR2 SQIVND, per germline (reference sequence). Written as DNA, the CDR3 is TGTGCCAGTAGTATGGCGGGGAAGGGGAACTATGGCTACACCTTC. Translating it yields CASSMAGKGNYGYTF.

The CDR3 spells CASGLEVEQFF. The CDR3 DNA follows: TGTGCCAGCGGACTAGAGGTTGAGCAGTTCTTC. The chain is built from TRBV2 and TRBJ2-1, with 7 bases lining up with TRBD2. Germline CDR1 is SNHLY and CDR2 is FYNNEI. V dropped 8 bases and J dropped 9; count of bases not matched to a gene: 4. The CDR3 length is 11 residues.

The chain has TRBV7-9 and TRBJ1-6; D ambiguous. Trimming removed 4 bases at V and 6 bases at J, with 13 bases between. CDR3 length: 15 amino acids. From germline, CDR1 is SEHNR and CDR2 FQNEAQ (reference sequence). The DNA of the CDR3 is TGTGCCAGCAGCTCACAGCTCGTACCTAATTCACCCCTCCACTTT. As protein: CASSSQLVPNSPLHF.

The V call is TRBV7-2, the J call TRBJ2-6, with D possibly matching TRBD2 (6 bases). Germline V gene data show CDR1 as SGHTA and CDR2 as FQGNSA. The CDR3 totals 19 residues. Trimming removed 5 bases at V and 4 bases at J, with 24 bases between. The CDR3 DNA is TGTGCCAGCAGCCCGAGGGCAGCGGGCCCTCTCTCCGGGGCCAACGTCCTGACTTTC. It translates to CASSPRAAGPLSGANVLTF.

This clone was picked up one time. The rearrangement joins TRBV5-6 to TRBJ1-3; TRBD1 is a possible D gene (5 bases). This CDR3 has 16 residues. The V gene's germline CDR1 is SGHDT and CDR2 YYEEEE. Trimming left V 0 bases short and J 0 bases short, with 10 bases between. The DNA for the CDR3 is TGTGCCAGCAGCTTGGGGGGCAGCTCCTCTGGAAACACCATATATTTT. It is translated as CASSLGGSSSGNTIYF.

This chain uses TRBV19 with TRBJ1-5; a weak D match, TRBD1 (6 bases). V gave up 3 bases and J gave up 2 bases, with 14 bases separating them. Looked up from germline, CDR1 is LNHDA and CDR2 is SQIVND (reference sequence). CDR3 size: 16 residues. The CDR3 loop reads CASSIPAGVRNQPQHF. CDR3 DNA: TGTGCCAGTAGTATTCCGGCAGGGGTTCGCAATCAGCCCCAGCATTTT.

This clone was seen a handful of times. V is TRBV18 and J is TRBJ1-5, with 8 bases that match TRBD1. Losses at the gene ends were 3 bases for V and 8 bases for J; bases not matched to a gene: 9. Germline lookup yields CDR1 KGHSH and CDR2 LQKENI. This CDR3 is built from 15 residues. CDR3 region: CASSPDAGGGKPQHF. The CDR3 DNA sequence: TGTGCCAGCTCACCCGACGCAGGGGGCGGGAAGCCCCAGCATTTT.

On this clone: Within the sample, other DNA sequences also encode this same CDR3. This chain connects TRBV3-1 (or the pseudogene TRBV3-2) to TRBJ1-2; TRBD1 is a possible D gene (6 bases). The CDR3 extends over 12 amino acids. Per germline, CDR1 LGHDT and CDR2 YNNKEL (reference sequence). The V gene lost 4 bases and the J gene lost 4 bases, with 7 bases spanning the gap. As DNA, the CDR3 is TGTGCCAGCAGCCGACAGGCCTATGGCTACACCTTC. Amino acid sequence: CASSRQAYGYTF.

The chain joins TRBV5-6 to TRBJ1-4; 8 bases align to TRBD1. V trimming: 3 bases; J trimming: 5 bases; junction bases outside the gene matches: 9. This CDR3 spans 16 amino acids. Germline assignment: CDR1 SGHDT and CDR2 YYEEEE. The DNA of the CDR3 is TGTGCCAGCAGCTCCCCTAGTCAGGGGGCAAATGAAAAACTGTTTTTT. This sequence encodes CASSSPSQGANEKLFF.

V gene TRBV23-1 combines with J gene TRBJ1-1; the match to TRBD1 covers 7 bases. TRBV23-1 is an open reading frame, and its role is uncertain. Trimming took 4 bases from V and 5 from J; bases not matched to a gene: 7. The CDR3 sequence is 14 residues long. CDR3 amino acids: CASSPDRVHTEAFF. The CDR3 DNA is TGCGCCAGCAGTCCTGACAGGGTTCATACTGAAGCTTTCTTT.

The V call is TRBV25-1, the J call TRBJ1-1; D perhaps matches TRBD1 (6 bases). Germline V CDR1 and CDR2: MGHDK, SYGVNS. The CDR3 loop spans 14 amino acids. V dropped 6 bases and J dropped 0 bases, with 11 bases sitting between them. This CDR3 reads CASSAGDVNTEAFF. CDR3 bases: TGTGCCAGCAGCGCAGGGGATGTGAACACTGAAGCTTTCTTT. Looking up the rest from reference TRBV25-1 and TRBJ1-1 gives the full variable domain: EADIYQTPRYLVIGTGKKITLECSQTMGHDKMYWYQQDPGMELHLIHYSYGVNSTEKGDLSSESTVSRIRTEHFPLTLESARPSHTSQYLCASSAGDVNTEAFFGQGTRLTVV.

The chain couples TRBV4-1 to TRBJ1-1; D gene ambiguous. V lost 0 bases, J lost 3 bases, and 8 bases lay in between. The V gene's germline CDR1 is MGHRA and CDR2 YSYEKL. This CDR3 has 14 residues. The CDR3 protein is CASSQDFVDTEAFF. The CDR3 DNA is TGCGCCAGCAGCCAAGATTTCGTCGACACTGAAGCTTTCTTT.

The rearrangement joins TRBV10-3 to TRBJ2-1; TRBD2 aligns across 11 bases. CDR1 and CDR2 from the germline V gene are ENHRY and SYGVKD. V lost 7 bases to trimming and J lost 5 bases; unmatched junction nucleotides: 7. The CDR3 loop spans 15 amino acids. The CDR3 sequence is CAIKPSLAGDNEQFF. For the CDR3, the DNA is TGTGCCATCAAGCCCTCACTAGCGGGGGACAATGAGCAGTTCTTC.

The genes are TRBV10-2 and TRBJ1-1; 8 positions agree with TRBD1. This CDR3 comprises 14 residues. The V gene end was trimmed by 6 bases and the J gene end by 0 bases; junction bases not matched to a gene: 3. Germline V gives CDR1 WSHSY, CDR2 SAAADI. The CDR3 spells CASRGTGLNTEAFF. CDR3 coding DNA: TGCGCCAGCAGGGGGACAGGACTGAACACTGAAGCTTTCTTT.

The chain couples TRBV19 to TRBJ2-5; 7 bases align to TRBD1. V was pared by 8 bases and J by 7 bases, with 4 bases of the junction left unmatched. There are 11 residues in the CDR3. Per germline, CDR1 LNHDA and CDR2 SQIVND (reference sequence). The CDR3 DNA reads TGTGCCAGTTCACAGGGGTGGACCCAGTACTTC. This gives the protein CASSQGWTQYF.

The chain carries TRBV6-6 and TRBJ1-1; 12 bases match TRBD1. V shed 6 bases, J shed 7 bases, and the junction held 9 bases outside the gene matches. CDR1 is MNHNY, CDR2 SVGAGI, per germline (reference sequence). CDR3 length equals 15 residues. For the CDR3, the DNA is TGTGCCAGCAGCCCGTGGGACAGGGGGCGAGATGAAGCTTTCTTT. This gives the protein CASSPWDRGRDEAFF.

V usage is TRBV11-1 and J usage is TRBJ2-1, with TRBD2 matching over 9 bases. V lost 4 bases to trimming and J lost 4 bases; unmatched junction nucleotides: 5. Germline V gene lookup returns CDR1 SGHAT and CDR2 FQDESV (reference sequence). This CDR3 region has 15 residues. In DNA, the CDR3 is TGTGCCAGCAGCTCCCTAGCGGGGCGATACAATGAGCAGTTCTTC. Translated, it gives CASSSLAGRYNEQFF.